Listed below are T cell receptor beta chains from one sample, sequenced in a study of T-cell reconstitution after alpha-beta-depleted transplantation in children. TCRdb itself ran the PCR reads through MiXCR, one entry per CDR3 protein. Among over 200,000 distinct CDR3 sequences listed, about a tenth were seen once. The sample was PBMCs from the stem cell graft donor, taken from the stem cell graft. These receptors all stem from a human donor who donated a stem cell graft to a child with acute lymphoblastic leukemia. The CDR3 runs from the conserved cysteine through the conserved F or W. A D gene is named only where the DNA matches it firmly. Clone size appears in some rows only: once, few, many, or a class for an expanded clone.

V gene: TRBV29-1
CDR3 length: 16
J gene: TRBJ1-1
D gene: TRBD1
clone size: few
CDR3 protein: CSVVFGDRARGTEAFF
CDR3 DNA: TGCAGCGTTGTATTTGGGGACAGAGCAAGGGGCACTGAAGCTTTCTTT

V gene: TRBV4-3
CDR3 length: 17
J gene: TRBJ2-2
D gene: TRBD1
clone size: -
CDR3 protein: CASSQDPGQGTTGELFF
CDR3 DNA: TGCGCCAGCAGCCAAGATCCCGGACAGGGAACCACCGGGGAGCTGTTTTTT

V gene: TRBV20-1
CDR3 length: 13
J gene: TRBJ2-1
D gene: -
clone size: few
CDR3 protein: CSAKDSPYNEQFF
CDR3 DNA: TGCAGTGCTAAGGACAGCCCCTACAATGAGCAGTTCTTC

V gene: TRBV27
CDR3 length: 15
J gene: TRBJ1-4
D gene: -
clone size: many
CDR3 protein: CASSRQLRRGEKLFF
CDR3 DNA: TGTGCCAGCAGTCGCCAGCTCCGAAGGGGTGAAAAACTGTTTTTT

V gene: TRBV15
CDR3 length: 17
J gene: TRBJ2-1
D gene: -
clone size: many
CDR3 protein: CATSRQNRIGVYNEQFF
CDR3 DNA: TGTGCCACCAGCAGACAGAACAGGATTGGGGTTTACAATGAGCAGTTCTTC

V gene: TRBV20-1
CDR3 length: 11
J gene: TRBJ2-5
D gene: -
clone size: many
CDR3 protein: CSARAGETQYF
CDR3 DNA: TGCAGTGCACGGGCTGGGGAGACCCAGTACTTC

V gene: TRBV15
CDR3 length: 18
J gene: TRBJ1-3
D gene: -
clone size: -
CDR3 protein: CATSTYADGDSSGNTIYF
CDR3 DNA: TGTGCCACCAGCACGTACGCGGACGGAGACTCCTCTGGAAACACCATATATTTT

V gene: TRBV5-1
CDR3 length: 16
J gene: TRBJ2-5
D gene: TRBD2
clone size: many
CDR3 protein: CASSQNPSGVGETQYF
CDR3 DNA: TGCGCCAGCAGCCAAAACCCCAGCGGGGTTGGAGAGACCCAGTACTTC

V gene: TRBV6-2/TRBV6-3
CDR3 length: 16
J gene: TRBJ2-5
D gene: TRBD1
clone size: -
CDR3 protein: CASSYPPWTGEETQYF
CDR3 DNA: TGTGCCAGCAGTTATCCCCCTTGGACAGGGGAAGAGACCCAGTACTTC

V gene: TRBV25-1
CDR3 length: 13
J gene: TRBJ2-7
D gene: -
clone size: many
CDR3 protein: CASSDREIYEQYF
CDR3 DNA: TGTGCCAGCAGTGACAGGGAGATCTACGAGCAGTACTTC

V gene: TRBV7-8
CDR3 length: 14
J gene: TRBJ1-2
D gene: TRBD1
clone size: few
CDR3 protein: CASSLGTGRDGYTF
CDR3 DNA: TGTGCCAGCAGCCTTGGGACAGGGAGGGATGGCTACACCTTC